Reported below is one TCR beta chain. Its antigen is unidentified. The data originate from a study of tumor-infiltrating lymphocytes in localized non-small cell lung cancer. Whole-study context: The cohort mixed smokers and never-smokers, several histologies, and some post-neoadjuvant-chemotherapy samples.

Study-level results: TCRbeta sequencing showed higher T cell infiltration in tumors than uninvolved lung.

This CDR3 has 11 residues. V shed 5 bases and J shed 0 bases, with 4 bases lying between them. CDR1 is DFQATT, CDR2 SNEGSKA, per germline (reference sequence). Libraries were prepared by immunoSEQ multiplex PCR; TCRdb keeps only in-frame clonotypes and omits some of them. Counted here are some 16,000 clones, roughly two thirds occurring once; the ten biggest clones make up approximately 6%. Sequenced sample: lung tumor tissue. V gene TRBV20-1 combines with J gene TRBJ1-1; D remains unclear. The TCR comes from a human donor with non-small cell lung cancer. The CDR3 is CSAPVNTEAFF. The CDR3 DNA reads as TGCAGTGCTCCAGTGAACACTGAAGCTTTCTTT.